This T cell receptor beta chain was sequenced for a study of shared clonotypes between healthy human individuals. Whole-study context: CD8 memory received one plate per donor, CD8 naive two, CD4 memory three and CD4 naive three. Whole-study results and caveats: The four-donor shared clonotypes exceeded non-shared clonotypes in generation probability, with non-shared ones scoring lower. Large depth notwithstanding, sorted-subset sequencing proved incomplete by rarefaction.

Libraries were prepared by immunoSEQ multiplex PCR; TCRdb keeps only in-frame clonotypes and omits some of them. The sample shows about 2.2 million clones, 93% of them seen only once. Remarks on this clone: The antigen is undetermined.

Naive CD8 populations comprised CD45RO-negative cells positively selected for CCR7, excluding terminally differentiated effector memory CD45RA+ cells. The donors, all of them Caucasian adults, lived in Nashville, Tennessee. The ends were cut back, 6 bases at V and 0 bases at J, with 5 bases in the middle. Germline V lookup: CDR1 MDHEN, CDR2 SYDVKM. This CDR3 region has 13 residues. This chain uses TRBV28 with TRBJ1-4; no clear D. Sequencing input: naive CD8+ T cells from PBMCs. The TCR originated in a man aged 18 to 30 in good health. Some clones in this sample may be carry-over from other donors' samples. The CDR3 coding sequence is TGTGCCAGCAGAGGCACAACTAATGAAAAACTGTTTTTT. Translating gives CASRGTTNEKLFF.